This TCR beta chain came from a study of blood T cell repertoires in COVID-19. Study context: The United States, Italy and Spain were the sources of the acute and convalescent COVID-19 samples. Sample material is recorded as cDNA or gDNA derived from T cells, B-cell-depleted T cells, or PBMCs.

Study processing details: The assay estimated nucleated cells by amplifying reference gene primers. The assay was immunoSEQ multiplex PCR, and TCRdb's table has in-frame clones only and misses some. V, J and clone size are those of that table, while D and trimming were read from the DNA. This table has about 310,000 clones, approximately 90% appearing once. The source is a man younger than 35 with active or convalescent COVID-19. The specimen was peripheral blood.

CDR3 in amino acids: CASSLSGPRVSSYNEQFF. The CDR3 DNA follows: TGCGCCAGCAGCCTTAGCGGGCCAAGAGTCAGCTCCTACAATGAGCAGTTCTTC. This chain uses TRBV5-1 with TRBJ2-1, with 7 bases that match TRBD2. Germline CDR1 and CDR2: SGHRS and YFSETQ. The J segment lost 0 bases and the V segment lost 4 bases, leaving 13 bases of the junction unmatched. The CDR3 spans 18 residues. Variable domain in full (rest from reference TRBV5-1 and TRBJ2-1): KAGVTQTPRYLIKTRGQQVTLSCSPISGHRSVSWYQQTPGQGLQFLFEYFSETQRNKGNFPGRFSGRQFSNSRSEMNVSTLELGDSALYLCASSLSGPRVSSYNEQFFGPGTRLTVL.